Listed below are T cell receptor beta chains from one sample, sequenced in a study of blood T cell repertoires in COVID-19. Some clones are missing from TCRdb's copy, which holds only in-frame ones; the method was immunoSEQ multiplex PCR. The table has about 71,000 clones, 75% to 95% seen once. The sequenced sample was peripheral blood. The receptor set was obtained from a woman aged 80 or older with acute or convalescent COVID-19. CDR3s include the opening cysteine and the closing phenylalanine or tryptophan. The order of the fields is J gene, D gene, clone size, V gene, CDR3 DNA, CDR3 protein. D genes are given only for firm matches. Part of the rows lack a size; the others show once, few, many or a class for expanded clones.

>TRBJ2-5|TRBD2|-|TRBV4-3
TGCGCCAGCAGCCCCCCGCCTAGCGGGGGGGGAAAGACCCAGTACTTC
CASSPPPSGGGKTQYF
>TRBJ1-6|TRBD1|-|TRBV6-6
TGTGCCAGCAGTTACTCTGGGCAGGGGGCGGGTTCACCCCTCCACTTT
CASSYSGQGAGSPLHF
>TRBJ1-2|-|-|TRBV7-9
TGTGCCAGCAGCCAAGGGGGAAAGAATGGCTACACCTTC
CASSQGGKNGYTF
>TRBJ1-1|-|-|TRBV4-1
TGCGCCAGCAGCCAAGATCACGGGGTAGGAGCTTTCTTT
CASSQDHGVGAFF
>TRBJ2-7|TRBD1|-|TRBV6-5
TGTGCCAGCAGGTCGTGGACAGGGGGAAACTACGAGCAGTACTTC
CASRSWTGGNYEQYF
>TRBJ1-4|-|-|TRBV11-2
TGTGCCAGCAGTTATGGTGGGGGAACGGCGGGGGCCCGTAATGAAAAACTGTTTTTT
CASSYGGGTAGARNEKLFF
>TRBJ2-3|TRBD1|-|TRBV27
TGTGCCAGCAGTCACCAGTCAGGGGGCGGGACAGATACGCAGTATTTT
CASSHQSGGGTDTQYF
>TRBJ1-1|TRBD1|-|TRBV5-1
TGCGCCAGCAGCTTACAGGGGGCGCCGGTCACTGAAGCTTTCTTT
CASSLQGAPVTEAFF
>TRBJ1-1|-|-|TRBV20-1
TGCAGTCAAGGGGAATATGCTGAAGCTTTCTTT
CSQGEYAEAFF
>TRBJ2-2|-|-|TRBV5-1
TGCGCCAGCAGGGTTAGCGGGAACACCGGGGAGCTGTTTTTT
CASRVSGNTGELFF
>TRBJ1-1|-|-|TRBV11-2
TGTGCCAGCAGCTTAAGGAGGGACACTGAAGCTTTCTTT
CASSLRRDTEAFF
>TRBJ2-5|TRBD1|once|TRBV4-2
TGTGCCAGCAGCCAAACCCCGGGACAGGGTGGAGAGACCCAGTACTTC
CASSQTPGQGGETQYF
>TRBJ2-7|TRBD1|once|TRBV5-1
TGCGCCAGCAGCATCGGACAGGGTAGTTCCTACGAGCAGTACTTC
CASSIGQGSSYEQYF
>TRBJ1-5|TRBD1|-|TRBV19
TGTGCCAGTAGGGACAGGGGATCGGACAATCAGCCCCAGCATTTT
CASRDRGSDNQPQHF
>TRBJ1-6|-|-|TRBV7-9
TGTGCCAGCAGCCCAGACAGCTATAATTCACCCCTCCACTTT
CASSPDSYNSPLHF
>TRBJ2-3|TRBD2|-|TRBV5-1
TGCGCCAGCAGCCCGGGACTAGCGGGAGGGTACGATACGCAGTATTTT
CASSPGLAGGYDTQYF
>TRBJ1-5|-|-|TRBV7-2
TGTGCCAGCAGCTTACGGGGAGATAGGCAGCCCCAGCATTTT
CASSLRGDRQPQHF
>TRBJ2-7|-|-|TRBV4-3
TGCGCCAGCAGCCGGGAGATTGTCTCTGGCGAGCAGTACTTC
CASSREIVSGEQYF
>TRBJ1-1|-|-|TRBV18
TGTGCCAGCTCACGGGACTGGAACACTGAAGCTTTCTTT
CASSRDWNTEAFF
>TRBJ1-6|TRBD1|-|TRBV19
TGTGCCACTCGTCTTATCGGACAGGGTGATAATTCACCCCTCCACTTT
CATRLIGQGDNSPLHF
>TRBJ2-7|-|-|TRBV2
TGTGCCAGCAGGGACACAGGGTACGAGCAGTACTTC
CASRDTGYEQYF
>TRBJ2-1|-|-|TRBV10-3
TGTGCCATCAGTGAGTCATCAGGGCGGACCTACAATGAGCAGTTCTTC
CAISESSGRTYNEQFF
>TRBJ2-5|TRBD1|once|TRBV19
TGTGCCAGTAGTTCACAGGGGGCGCGGGAGACCCAGTACTTC
CASSSQGARETQYF
>TRBJ1-2|-|-|TRBV7-3
TGTGCCAGCAGCCCCCGTTTACAGTCGGGAGGCTACACCTTC
CASSPRLQSGGYTF
>TRBJ1-5|-|-|TRBV11-1
TGTGCCAGCAGCCGCAACAGGGTATACAATCAGCCCCAGCATTTT
CASSRNRVYNQPQHF
>TRBJ2-1|TRBD2|-|TRBV5-1
TGCGCCAGCAGCTTGCGCGGGAGGGCCTACAATGAGCAGTTCTTC
CASSLRGRAYNEQFF
>TRBJ2-1|-|-|TRBV5-1
TGCGCCAGCAGCTTTGCGCGGTCCTTGGATGAGCAGTTCTTC
CASSFARSLDEQFF
>TRBJ2-1|TRBD2|few|TRBV5-4
TGTGCCAGCAGCTTGGAGGAGCGGGGCTGGCATGAGCAGTTCTTC
CASSLEERGWHEQFF
>TRBJ1-6|-|once|TRBV6-5
TGTGCCAGCAGTTACGCAGACCCAGGCGAAGGATCACCCCTCCACTTT
CASSYADPGEGSPLHF
>TRBJ2-3|TRBD1|-|TRBV19
TGTGCCAGTAGTACCAGACAGGGCCTAGATACGCAGTATTTT
CASSTRQGLDTQYF
>TRBJ1-5|-|-|TRBV4-2
TGTGCCAGCAGCCAAGAGCGCACGAGGAATCAGCCCCAGCATTTT
CASSQERTRNQPQHF
>TRBJ1-1|-|-|TRBV4-1
TGCGCCAGCAGCCAAGGGCCCAACACCCAGCGGTGGGCTGAAGCTTTCTTT
CASSQGPNTQRWAEAFF
>TRBJ2-5|-|-|TRBV6-6
TGTGCCAGCAGAGGCGGCCAAGAGACCCAGTACTTC
CASRGGQETQYF
>TRBJ2-2|TRBD2|once|TRBV6-2/TRBV6-3
TGTGCCAGCAGTTACCGTCGAATAGCGGGGGGCACCGGGGAGCTGTTTTTT
CASSYRRIAGGTGELFF
>TRBJ1-6|-|-|TRBV7-9
TGTGCCAGCAGCTTAACCCTCGGAGGTTCACCCCTCCACTTT
CASSLTLGGSPLHF
>TRBJ1-3|-|-|TRBV24-1
TGTGCCACCAGTGACCAAATACAGGGCCCCACTGGAAACACCATATATTTT
CATSDQIQGPTGNTIYF
>TRBJ2-5|TRBD2|-|TRBV6-2/TRBV6-3
TGTGCCAGCAGTTTTAGCGGGGGGCCAAACAAGCCCTCGGAGACCCAGTACTTC
CASSFSGGPNKPSETQYF
>TRBJ2-7|-|-|TRBV10-1
TGCGCCAGCAGCGAGGGGGGGGCGCGTGAGCAGTACTTC
CASSEGGAREQYF
>TRBJ2-7|-|-|TRBV6-5
TGTGCCAGCAGTTACTACCCGGACAGCTCCTACGAGCAGTACTTC
CASSYYPDSSYEQYF
>TRBJ1-5|TRBD1|few|TRBV6-2/TRBV6-3
TGTGCCAGCAGCCCTTGGACAGGGTCGAACAATCAGCCCCAGCATTTT
CASSPWTGSNNQPQHF
>TRBJ2-1|TRBD2|-|TRBV28
TGTGCCAGCAATAGCGGGAGGGTTGCAAATGAGCAGTTCTTC
CASNSGRVANEQFF
>TRBJ2-3|TRBD2|-|TRBV6-1
TGTGCCAGCAGTGCTAGCGGGGCCCACACAGATACGCAGTATTTT
CASSASGAHTDTQYF
>TRBJ2-3|TRBD2|few|TRBV5-1
TGCGCCAGCAGCTTAACAACGGGACTAGTAACAGATACGCAGTATTTT
CASSLTTGLVTDTQYF
>TRBJ2-7|TRBD1|once|TRBV14
TGTGCCAGCAGCCCCGCAGGGAACAGGGGGCACGAGCAGTACTTC
CASSPAGNRGHEQYF
>TRBJ1-3|-|-|TRBV9
TGTGCCAGCAGCGAGGAGACCAGCTCTGGAAACACCATATATTTT
CASSEETSSGNTIYF
>TRBJ2-3|TRBD1|-|TRBV6-5
TGTGCCAGCAAGAGGGACAGGATCACAGATACGCAGTATTTT
CASKRDRITDTQYF
>TRBJ2-1|TRBD1|-|TRBV7-7
TGTGCTAGCAGCCCTGGGCATGACAGGGGCGGTGAGCAGTTCTTC
CASSPGHDRGGEQFF
>TRBJ1-1|-|-|TRBV2
TGTGCCAGCAAGAATTGGGGGCCCACTGAAGCTTTCTTT
CASKNWGPTEAFF
>TRBJ1-5|-|-|TRBV18
TGTGCCAGCTCATTCCGGGACAACAATCAGCCCCAGCATTTT
CASSFRDNNQPQHF
>TRBJ1-2|-|-|TRBV10-1
TGCGCCAGCAGTGAGGGGGACTCCTATGGCTACACCTTC
CASSEGDSYGYTF
>TRBJ2-1|-|-|TRBV21-1
TGTGCCAGCAGCATGAGGACTAGCTCCTTCGATGAGCAGTTCTTC
CASSMRTSSFDEQFF
>TRBJ1-2|-|-|TRBV6-5
TGTGCCAGCAGGGACACAGGGTCTAACTATGGCTACACCTTC
CASRDTGSNYGYTF
>TRBJ1-5|-|-|TRBV2
TGTGCCAGCAGTTGGAGGGAGAATCAGCCCCAGCATTTT
CASSWRENQPQHF